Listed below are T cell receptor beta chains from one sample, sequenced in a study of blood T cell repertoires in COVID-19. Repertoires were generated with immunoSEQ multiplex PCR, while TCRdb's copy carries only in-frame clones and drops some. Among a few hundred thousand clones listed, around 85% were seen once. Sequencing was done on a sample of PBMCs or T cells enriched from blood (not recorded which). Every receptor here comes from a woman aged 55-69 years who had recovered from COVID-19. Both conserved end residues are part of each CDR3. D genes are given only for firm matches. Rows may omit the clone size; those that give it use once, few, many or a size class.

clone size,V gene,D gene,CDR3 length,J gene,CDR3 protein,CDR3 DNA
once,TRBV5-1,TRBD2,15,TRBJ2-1,CASSLEAGVPNEQFF,TGCGCCAGCAGCTTGGAAGCGGGGGTTCCCAATGAGCAGTTCTTC
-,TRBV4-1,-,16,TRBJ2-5,CASSQAYRTRGETQYF,TGCGCCAGCAGCCAAGCTTACAGGACCAGAGGAGAGACCCAGTACTTC
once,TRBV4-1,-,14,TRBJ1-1,CASSQDPMNTEAFF,TGCGCCAGCAGCCAAGACCCTATGAACACTGAAGCTTTCTTT
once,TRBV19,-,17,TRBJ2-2,CASSHIRTSLTAGELFF,TGTGCCAGTAGTCACATCCGGACTTCTCTCACGGCCGGGGAGCTGTTTTTT
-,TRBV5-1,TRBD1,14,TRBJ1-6,CASSPGTANSPLHF,TGCGCCAGCTCCCCTGGGACAGCTAATTCACCCCTCCACTTT
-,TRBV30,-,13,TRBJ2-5,CAWTGGAGETQYF,TGTGCCTGGACGGGGGGCGCAGGGGAGACCCAGTACTTC
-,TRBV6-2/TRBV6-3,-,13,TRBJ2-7,CASSSDYLYEQYF,TGTGCCAGCAGCTCGGACTATCTCTACGAGCAGTACTTC
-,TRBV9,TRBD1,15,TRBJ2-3,CASSVRQGRRDTQYF,TGTGCCAGCAGCGTCCGACAGGGTCGCAGAGATACGCAGTATTTT
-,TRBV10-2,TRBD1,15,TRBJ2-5,CASSVTGERQETQYF,TGCGCCAGCAGTGTCACAGGGGAGCGGCAAGAGACCCAGTACTTC
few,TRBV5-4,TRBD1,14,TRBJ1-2,CASSSTGGLYGYTF,TGTGCCAGCAGCTCGACAGGGGGGCTCTATGGCTACACCTTC
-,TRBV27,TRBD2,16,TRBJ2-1,CASISRGAGYNNEQFF,TGTGCCAGCATTTCTAGGGGAGCGGGGTATAACAATGAGCAGTTCTTC
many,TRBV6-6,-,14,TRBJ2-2,CASRTTGSSGELFF,TGTGCCAGCAGGACCACAGGGAGCTCCGGGGAGCTGTTTTTT
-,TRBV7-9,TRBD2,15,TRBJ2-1,CASSPRAGGQVEQFF,TGTGCCAGCAGCCCCCGAGCGGGGGGGCAAGTTGAGCAGTTCTTC
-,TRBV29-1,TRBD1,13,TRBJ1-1,CSVQGARDTEAFF,TGCAGCGTTCAGGGGGCGAGAGACACTGAAGCTTTCTTT
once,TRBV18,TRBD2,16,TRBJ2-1,CASSPLAASGGNEQFF,TGTGCCAGCTCACCACTGGCCGCTAGCGGGGGAAATGAGCAGTTCTTC
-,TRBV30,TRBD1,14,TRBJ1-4,CAWRSDRGSEKLFF,TGTGCCTGGAGATCAGACAGGGGTAGTGAAAAACTGTTTTTT
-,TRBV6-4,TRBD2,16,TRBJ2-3,CASSDSGGVPTDTQYF,TGTGCCAGCAGTGACTCGGGAGGGGTTCCCACAGATACGCAGTATTTT
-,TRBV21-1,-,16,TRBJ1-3,CASSTPHRGPGNTIYF,TGTGCCAGCAGCACCCCCCACAGGGGGCCCGGAAACACCATATATTTT
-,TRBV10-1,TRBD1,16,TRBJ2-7,CASSESLTGAQGEQYF,TGCGCCAGCAGTGAGTCGTTGACAGGGGCTCAGGGCGAGCAGTACTTC
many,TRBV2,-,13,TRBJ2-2,CASNGRGGGELFF,TGTGCCAGCAACGGAAGGGGCGGCGGGGAGCTGTTTTTT
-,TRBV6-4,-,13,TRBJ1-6,CASRQENSGSLHF,TGTGCCAGCAGACAGGAAAATAGTGGATCCCTCCACTTT
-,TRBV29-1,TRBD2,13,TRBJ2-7,CSVRPGLANEQYF,TGCAGCGTACGCCCGGGACTAGCAAACGAGCAGTACTTC
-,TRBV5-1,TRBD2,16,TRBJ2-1,CASSLVLAGGQDEQFF,TGCGCCAGCAGCTTGGTACTAGCGGGGGGGCAAGATGAGCAGTTCTTC
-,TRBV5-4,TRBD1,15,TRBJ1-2,CASSTQYRGLDGYTF,TGTGCCAGCAGTACGCAATACAGGGGGCTGGATGGCTACACCTTC
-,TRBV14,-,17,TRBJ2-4,CASSPGGFQRAKNIQYF,TGTGCCAGCAGCCCTGGGGGGTTTCAGCGGGCCAAAAACATTCAGTACTTC
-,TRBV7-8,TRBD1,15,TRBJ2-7,CASSRGTGGSYEQYF,TGTGCCAGCAGCCGAGGGACAGGTGGGTCCTACGAGCAGTACTTC
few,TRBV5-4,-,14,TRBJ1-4,CASSLWGGTEKLFF,TGTGCCAGCAGCTTGTGGGGGGGCACTGAAAAACTGTTTTTT
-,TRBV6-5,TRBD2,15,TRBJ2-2,CASNRGGPNTGELFF,TGTGCCAGCAATCGGGGGGGCCCGAACACCGGGGAGCTGTTTTTT
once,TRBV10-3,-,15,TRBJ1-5,CAISAGDRINQPQHF,TGTGCCATCAGTGCAGGCGACAGGATCAATCAGCCCCAGCATTTT
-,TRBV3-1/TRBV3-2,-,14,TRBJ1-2,CASSHRRVNYGYTF,TGTGCCAGCAGCCACCGCAGGGTGAACTATGGCTACACCTTC
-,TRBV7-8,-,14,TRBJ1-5,CASSLAGGRQPQHF,TGTGCCAGCAGCTTAGCGGGGGGTCGACAGCCCCAGCATTTT
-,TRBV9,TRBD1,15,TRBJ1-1,CASSVGGQGVTEAFF,TGTGCCAGCAGCGTAGGAGGACAGGGGGTCACTGAAGCTTTCTTT
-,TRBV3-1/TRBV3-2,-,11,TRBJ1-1,CASSQAYEAFF,TGTGCCAGCAGCCAAGCTTATGAAGCTTTCTTT
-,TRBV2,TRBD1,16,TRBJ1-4,CASRRQGAGSNEKLFF,TGTGCCAGCAGGAGACAGGGGGCTGGATCTAATGAAAAACTGTTTTTT
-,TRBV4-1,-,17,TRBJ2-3,CASSQDLWGGGTDTQYF,TGCGCCAGCAGCCAAGATTTGTGGGGGGGCGGGACAGATACGCAGTATTTT
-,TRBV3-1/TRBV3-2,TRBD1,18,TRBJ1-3,CASSHPGTGGYSGNTIYF,TGTGCCAGCAGCCACCCCGGGACAGGGGGCTACTCTGGAAACACCATATATTTT
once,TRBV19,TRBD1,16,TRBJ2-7,CASSSGPGQGPYEQYF,TGTGCCAGTAGTTCCGGTCCGGGACAGGGACCCTACGAGCAGTACTTC
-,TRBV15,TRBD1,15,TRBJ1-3,CATSSLGQGGNTIYF,TGTGCCACCAGCAGCCTAGGACAGGGTGGAAACACCATATATTTT
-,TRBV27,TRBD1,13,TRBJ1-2,CASSLSTGYGYTF,TGTGCCAGCAGTTTATCGACAGGGTATGGCTACACCTTC
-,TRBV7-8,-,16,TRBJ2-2,CASSSGDQGRTGELFF,TGTGCCAGCAGCTCAGGGGACCAGGGACGGACCGGGGAGCTGTTTTTT
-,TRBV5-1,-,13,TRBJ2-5,CASSHPGEETQYF,TGCGCCAGCAGCCACCCCGGGGAAGAGACCCAGTACTTC
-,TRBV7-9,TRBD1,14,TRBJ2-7,CASSYQGATYEQYF,TGTGCCAGCAGCTATCAGGGGGCAACCTACGAGCAGTACTTC
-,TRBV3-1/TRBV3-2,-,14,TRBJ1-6,CASSQGLNNSPLHF,TGTGCCAGCAGCCAAGGACTGAATAATTCACCCCTCCACTTT
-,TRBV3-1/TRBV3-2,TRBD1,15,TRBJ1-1,CASSLGQGGNTEAFF,TGTGCCAGCAGCCTGGGACAGGGGGGCAACACTGAAGCTTTCTTT
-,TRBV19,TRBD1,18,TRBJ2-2,CASSIPRDRGLNTGELFF,TGTGCCAGTAGTATACCCCGGGACAGGGGGCTTAACACCGGGGAGCTGTTTTTT
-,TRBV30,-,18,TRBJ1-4,CAWSVGRVNPPTNEKLFF,TGTGCCTGGAGTGTGGGCAGGGTCAATCCCCCAACTAATGAAAAACTGTTTTTT
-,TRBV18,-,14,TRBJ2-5,CASSPNYPQETQYF,TGTGCCAGCTCACCAAACTACCCCCAAGAGACCCAGTACTTC
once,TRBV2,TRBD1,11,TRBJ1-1,CASRGGGEAFF,TGTGCCAGCCGAGGGGGCGGTGAAGCTTTCTTT
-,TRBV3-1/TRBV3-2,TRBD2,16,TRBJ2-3,CASSRLAGRSTDTQYF,TGTGCCAGCAGCCGACTAGCGGGGAGGAGCACAGATACGCAGTATTTT
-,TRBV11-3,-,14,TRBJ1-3,CASSLVPPGNTIYF,TGTGCCAGCAGCTTAGTTCCCCCGGGAAACACCATATATTTT
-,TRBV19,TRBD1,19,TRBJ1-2,CASSIPTGGNPQEAYGYTF,TGTGCCAGTAGTATCCCGACAGGGGGTAACCCCCAAGAGGCGTATGGCTACACCTTC
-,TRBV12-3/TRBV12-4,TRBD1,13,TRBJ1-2,CASTRQGNYGYTF,TGTGCCAGCACAAGACAGGGGAACTATGGCTACACCTTC
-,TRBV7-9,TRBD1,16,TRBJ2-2,CASSFTGGSIYGELFF,TGTGCCAGCAGCTTTACAGGGGGCTCCATCTACGGGGAGCTGTTTTTT
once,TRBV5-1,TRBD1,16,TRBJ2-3,CASSVQGNPSTDTQYF,TGCGCCAGCAGCGTACAGGGGAATCCTAGCACAGATACGCAGTATTTT
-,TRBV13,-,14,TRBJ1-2,CASSSRGTVDGYTF,TGTGCCAGCAGCTCCCGGGGGACGGTGGATGGCTACACCTTC